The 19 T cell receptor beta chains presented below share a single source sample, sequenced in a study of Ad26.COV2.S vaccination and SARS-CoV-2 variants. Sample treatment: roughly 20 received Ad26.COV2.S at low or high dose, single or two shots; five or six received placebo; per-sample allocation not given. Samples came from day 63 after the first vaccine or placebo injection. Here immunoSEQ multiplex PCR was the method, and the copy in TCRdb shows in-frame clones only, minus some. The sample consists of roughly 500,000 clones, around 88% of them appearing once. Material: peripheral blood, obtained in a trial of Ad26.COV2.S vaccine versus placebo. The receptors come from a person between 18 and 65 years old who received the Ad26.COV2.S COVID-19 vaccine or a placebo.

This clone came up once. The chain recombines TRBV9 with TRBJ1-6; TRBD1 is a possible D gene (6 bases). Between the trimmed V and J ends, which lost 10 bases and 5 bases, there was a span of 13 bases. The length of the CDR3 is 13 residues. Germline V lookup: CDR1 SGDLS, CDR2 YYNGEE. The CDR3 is CAGGRNDNSPLHF. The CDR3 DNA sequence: TGTGCCGGGGGGCGTAACGATAATTCACCCCTCCACTTT.

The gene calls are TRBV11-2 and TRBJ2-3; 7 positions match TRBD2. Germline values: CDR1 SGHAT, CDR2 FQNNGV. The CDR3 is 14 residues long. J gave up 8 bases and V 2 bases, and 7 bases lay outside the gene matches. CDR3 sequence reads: CASSLSLAEPTQYF. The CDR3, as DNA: TGTGCCAGCAGCTTAAGTCTAGCGGAACCTACGCAGTATTTT.

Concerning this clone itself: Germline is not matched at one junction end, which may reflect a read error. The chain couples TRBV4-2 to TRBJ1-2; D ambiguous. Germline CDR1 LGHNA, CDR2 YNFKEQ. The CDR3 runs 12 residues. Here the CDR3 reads CASSQEFAGKAF. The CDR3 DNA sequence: TGTGCCAGCAGCCAAGAATTCGCAGGAAAGGCCTTC.

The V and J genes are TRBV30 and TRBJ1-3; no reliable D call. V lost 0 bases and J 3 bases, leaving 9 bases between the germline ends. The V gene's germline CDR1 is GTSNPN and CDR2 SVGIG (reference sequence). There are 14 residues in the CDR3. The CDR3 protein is CAWSVNIGGNTIYF. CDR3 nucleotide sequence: TGTGCCTGGAGTGTAAATATAGGTGGAAACACCATATATTTT.

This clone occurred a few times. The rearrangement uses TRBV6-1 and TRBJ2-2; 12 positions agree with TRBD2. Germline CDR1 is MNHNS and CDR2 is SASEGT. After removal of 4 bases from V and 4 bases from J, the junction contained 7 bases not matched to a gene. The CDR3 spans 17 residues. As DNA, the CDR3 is TGTGCCAGCAGTGCCAGACTAGCGGGAGTGGGCACCGGGGAGCTGTTTTTT. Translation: CASSARLAGVGTGELFF.

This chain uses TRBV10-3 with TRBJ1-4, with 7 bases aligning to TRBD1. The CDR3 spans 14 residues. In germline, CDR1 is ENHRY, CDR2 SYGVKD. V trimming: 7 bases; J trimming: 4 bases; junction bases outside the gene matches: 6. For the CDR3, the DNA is TGTGCCATCAACCAGGGGGGTTTTAATGAAAAACTGTTTTTT. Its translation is CAINQGGFNEKLFF.

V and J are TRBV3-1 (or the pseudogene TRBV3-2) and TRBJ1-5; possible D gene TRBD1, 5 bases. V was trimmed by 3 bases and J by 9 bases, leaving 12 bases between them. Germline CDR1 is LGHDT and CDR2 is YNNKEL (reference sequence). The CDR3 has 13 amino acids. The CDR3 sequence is CASSQGESGPQHF. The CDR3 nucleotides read TGTGCCAGCAGCCAGGGGGAGTCGGGGCCCCAGCATTTT.

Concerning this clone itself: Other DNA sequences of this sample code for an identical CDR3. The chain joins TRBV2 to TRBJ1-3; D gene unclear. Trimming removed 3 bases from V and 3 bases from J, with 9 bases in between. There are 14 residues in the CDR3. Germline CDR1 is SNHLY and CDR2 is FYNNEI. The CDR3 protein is CASSDIGFGNTIYF. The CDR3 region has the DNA TGTGCCAGCAGTGACATTGGGTTTGGAAACACCATATATTTT.

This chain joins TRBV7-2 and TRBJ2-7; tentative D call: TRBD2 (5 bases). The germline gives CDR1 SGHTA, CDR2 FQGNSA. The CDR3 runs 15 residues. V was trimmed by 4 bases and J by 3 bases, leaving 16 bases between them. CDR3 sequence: CASSSQSLGGYEQYF. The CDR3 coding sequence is TGTGCCAGCAGCTCGCAATCCCTCGGAGGCTACGAGCAGTACTTC. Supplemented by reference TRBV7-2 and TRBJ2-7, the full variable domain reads GAGVSQSPSNKVTEKGKDVELRCDPISGHTALYWYRQSLGQGLEFLIYFQGNSAPDKSGLPSDRFSAERTGGSVSTLTIQRTQQEDSAVYLCASSSQSLGGYEQYFGPGTRLTVT.

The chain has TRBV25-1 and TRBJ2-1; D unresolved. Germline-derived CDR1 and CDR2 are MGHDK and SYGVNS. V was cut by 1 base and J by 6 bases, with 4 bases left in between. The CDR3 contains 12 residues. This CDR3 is CASSESRNEQFF. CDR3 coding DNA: TGTGCCAGCAGTGAATCGCGCAATGAGCAGTTCTTC.

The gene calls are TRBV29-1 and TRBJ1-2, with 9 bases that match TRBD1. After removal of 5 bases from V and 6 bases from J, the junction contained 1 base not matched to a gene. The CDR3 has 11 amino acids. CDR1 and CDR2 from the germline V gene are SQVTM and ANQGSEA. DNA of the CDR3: TGCAGCGTTCGGACAGGGGATGGCTACACCTTC. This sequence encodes CSVRTGDGYTF.

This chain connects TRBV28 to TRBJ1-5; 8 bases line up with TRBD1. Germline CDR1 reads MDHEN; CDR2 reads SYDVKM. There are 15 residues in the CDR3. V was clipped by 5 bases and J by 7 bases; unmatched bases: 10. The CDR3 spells CASSPDRVGVQPQHF. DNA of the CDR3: TGTGCCAGCAGTCCGGACAGGGTCGGGGTCCAGCCCCAGCATTTT. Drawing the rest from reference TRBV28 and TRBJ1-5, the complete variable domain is DVKVTQSSRYLVKRTGEKVFLECVQDMDHENMFWYRQDPGLGLRLIYFSYDVKMKEKGDIPEGYSVSREKKERFSLILESASTNQTSMYLCASSPDRVGVQPQHFGDGTRLSIL.

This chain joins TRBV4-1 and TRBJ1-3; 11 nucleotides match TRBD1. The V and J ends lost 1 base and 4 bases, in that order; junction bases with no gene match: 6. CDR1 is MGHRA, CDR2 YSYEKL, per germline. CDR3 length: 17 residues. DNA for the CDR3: TGCGCCAGCAGCCAAGGAGGACAGGGGGCGAAGGGAAACACCATATATTTT. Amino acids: CASSQGGQGAKGNTIYF.

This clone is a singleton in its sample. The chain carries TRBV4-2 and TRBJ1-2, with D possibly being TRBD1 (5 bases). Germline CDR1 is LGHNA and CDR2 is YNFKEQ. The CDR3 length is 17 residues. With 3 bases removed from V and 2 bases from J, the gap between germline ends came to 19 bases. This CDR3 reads CASSQGRGRGENYGYTF. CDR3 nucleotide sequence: TGTGCCAGCAGCCAGGGGCGTGGCAGAGGCGAAAACTATGGCTACACCTTC.

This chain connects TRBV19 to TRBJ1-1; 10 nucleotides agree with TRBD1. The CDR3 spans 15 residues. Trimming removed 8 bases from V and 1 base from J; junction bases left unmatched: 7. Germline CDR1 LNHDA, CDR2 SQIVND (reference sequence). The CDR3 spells CASGGQGFRNTEAFF. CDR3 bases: TGTGCCAGTGGGGGACAGGGGTTCCGGAACACTGAAGCTTTCTTT.

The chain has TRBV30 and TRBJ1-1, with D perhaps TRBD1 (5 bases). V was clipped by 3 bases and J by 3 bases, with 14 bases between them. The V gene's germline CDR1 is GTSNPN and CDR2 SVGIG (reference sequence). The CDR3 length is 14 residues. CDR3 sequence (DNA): TGTGCCTGGAGGGAGGGGAGGATGGACACTGAAGCTTTCTTT. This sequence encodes CAWREGRMDTEAFF.

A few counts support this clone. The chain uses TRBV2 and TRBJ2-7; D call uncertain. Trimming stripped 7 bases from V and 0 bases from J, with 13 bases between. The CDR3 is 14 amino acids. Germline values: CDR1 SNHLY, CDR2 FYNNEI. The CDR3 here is CASILLLSSYEQYF. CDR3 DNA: TGTGCCAGCATCCTCCTCCTGAGCTCCTACGAGCAGTACTTC.

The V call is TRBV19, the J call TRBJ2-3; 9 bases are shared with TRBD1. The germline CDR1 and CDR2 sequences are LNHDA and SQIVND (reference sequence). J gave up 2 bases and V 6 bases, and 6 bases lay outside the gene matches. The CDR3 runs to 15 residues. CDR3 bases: TGTGCCAGTAGGAGACAGGGGGATCCCACAGATACGCAGTATTTT. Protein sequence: CASRRQGDPTDTQYF.

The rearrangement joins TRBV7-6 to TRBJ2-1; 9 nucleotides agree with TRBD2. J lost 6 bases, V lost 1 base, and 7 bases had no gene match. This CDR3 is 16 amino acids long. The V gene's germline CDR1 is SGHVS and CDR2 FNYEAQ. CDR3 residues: CASSLGEREVGNEQFF. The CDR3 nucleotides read TGTGCCAGCAGCTTAGGCGAGCGGGAGGTGGGCAATGAGCAGTTCTTC.